What follows are 23 T cell receptor beta chains derived from one specimen sequenced in a study of blood T cell repertoires in COVID-19. Assay used: immunoSEQ multiplex PCR; TCRdb lists only in-frame clones, some missing. The profile shows approximately 210,000 clones, under 90% of them singletons. The material sequenced was PBMCs or T cells enriched from blood (not recorded which). Source of these receptors: a woman between 45 and 60 years old with acute COVID-19.

The CDR3 bases are TGTGCCTCCGCCGGGATGCTGGCCGATCAGCCCCAGCATTTT. Translation: CASAGMLADQPQHF. The chain couples TRBV10-3 to TRBJ1-5, with no clear D. The CDR3 is 14 residues long. From germline, CDR1 is ENHRY and CDR2 SYGVKD. V was cut by 11 bases and J by 5 bases, with 19 bases left in between.

In its sample, this clone was seen a few times. CDR3 bases: TGTGCCAGCAGCTGGACAGGAGGAGTGGGGGAGACCCAGTACTTC. Translation: CASSWTGGVGETQYF. The V call is TRBV5-6, the J call TRBJ2-5; 7 nucleotides line up with TRBD1. Germline CDR1 reads SGHDT; CDR2 reads YYEEEE. The CDR3 covers 15 residues. With V trimmed by 3 bases and J by 5 bases, 10 bases remained unmatched.

The V call is TRBV18, the J call TRBJ2-3, with 8 bases that match TRBD2. Looked up from germline, CDR1 is KGHSH and CDR2 is LQKENI. The CDR3 covers 16 residues. V was pared by 6 bases and J by 2 bases, with 10 bases of the junction left unmatched. CDR3 in amino acids: CASSPPTAGVTDTQYF. The CDR3 DNA follows: TGTGCCAGCTCCCCCCCCACAGCGGGGGTCACAGATACGCAGTATTTT.

J is TRBJ2-3 and V is TRBV4-3, with 7 nucleotides matching TRBD2. J lost 6 bases, V lost 0 bases, and 6 bases had no gene match. The germline V gene encodes CDR1 LGHNA and CDR2 YSLEER. The CDR3 totals 15 residues. The CDR3 region has the DNA TGCGCCAGCAGCCAAGAGCTGACTAGCCAGGATACGCAGTATTTT. Protein: CASSQELTSQDTQYF.

Written as DNA, the CDR3 is TGTGCCAGCAGGGTTGGAGGGAACGCCTACGAGCAGTACTTC. Translation gives CASRVGGNAYEQYF. The chain employs TRBV7-2 and TRBJ2-7, with D possibly matching TRBD2 (6 bases). The V gene lost 6 bases and the J gene lost 2 bases, with 14 bases spanning the gap. This CDR3 has 14 amino acids. Germline V gene lookup returns CDR1 SGHTA and CDR2 FQGNSA.

This clone was counted a few times. This chain connects TRBV19 to TRBJ2-3; D is unresolved. Germline CDR1 reads LNHDA; CDR2 reads SQIVND (reference sequence). This CDR3 spans 15 amino acids. V lost 1 base to trimming and J lost 2 bases, with 10 bases between them. CDR3 DNA sequence: TGTGCCAGTAGTATAGTGGGCAGAACCACAGATACGCAGTATTTT. This gives the protein CASSIVGRTTDTQYF. The full variable domain, completed using reference TRBV19 and TRBJ2-3, is DGGITQSPKYLFRKEGQNVTLSCEQNLNHDAMYWYRQDPGQGLRLIYYSQIVNDFQKGDIAEGYSVSREKKESFPLTVTSAQKNPTAFYLCASSIVGRTTDTQYFGPGTRLTVL.

The CDR3 sequence: CASSIGPVGGYTF. The CDR3 DNA reads as TGTGCCAGTAGTATTGGGCCCGTGGGTGGCTACACCTTC. The V gene is TRBV19, the J gene TRBJ1-2; no firm D call. Germline V gene data show CDR1 as LNHDA and CDR2 as SQIVND (reference sequence). The CDR3 is made up of 13 amino acids. Trimming shortened V by 3 bases and J by 7 bases, and 12 bases separated the two germline ends.

The chain couples TRBV19 to TRBJ1-2; a possible D gene is TRBD1 (6 bases). Germline loops: CDR1 LNHDA, CDR2 SQIVND (reference sequence). With 3 bases removed from V and 7 bases from J, the gap between germline ends came to 18 bases. The CDR3 spans 15 residues. The CDR3 is CASSMHREGVGGYTF. The CDR3 DNA reads as TGTGCCAGTAGTATGCACAGGGAGGGGGTCGGTGGCTACACCTTC.

A few counts support this clone. This rearrangement joins TRBV19 to TRBJ1-1, with unresolved D. Deletions cut 2 bases from V and 5 bases from J, with 12 bases between. CDR1 is LNHDA, CDR2 SQIVND, per germline (reference sequence). CDR3 length: 14 residues. In DNA, the CDR3 is TGTGCCAGTAGTATAACCGGAACGCGGACTGAAGCTTTCTTT. Its protein is CASSITGTRTEAFF. Using reference TRBV19 and TRBJ1-1 for the parts outside the CDR3, the full variable domain is DGGITQSPKYLFRKEGQNVTLSCEQNLNHDAMYWYRQDPGQGLRLIYYSQIVNDFQKGDIAEGYSVSREKKESFPLTVTSAQKNPTAFYLCASSITGTRTEAFFGQGTRLTVV.

CDR3 sequence (DNA): TGTGCCAGCAGTGAAGGGGCCGCAACTAATGAAAAACTGTTTTTT. Translated, it gives CASSEGAATNEKLFF. The chain joins TRBV2 to TRBJ1-4; D gene uncertain. V was shortened by 1 base and J by 0 bases, with 6 bases between the two germline ends. Germline V gene sequence: CDR1 SNHLY, CDR2 FYNNEI. CDR3 size: 15 residues.

The genes are TRBV25-1 and TRBJ1-2, with a possible D match to TRBD1 (6 bases). Germline CDR1 is MGHDK and CDR2 is SYGVNS. This CDR3 comprises 12 residues. Deletions cut 5 bases from V and 6 bases from J, with 10 bases between. CDR3 region: CASSYTGHGYTF. The CDR3 nucleotides are TGTGCCAGCAGTTACACAGGGCATGGCTACACCTTC.

This chain uses TRBV7-6 with TRBJ1-6; D is uncertain. Trimming shortened V by 6 bases and J by 7 bases, and 13 bases separated the two germline ends. CDR1 and CDR2 (germline): SGHVS, FNYEAQ. CDR3 length: 14 amino acids. CDR3 sequence (DNA): TGTGCCAGCAGTCCGGTACCGGGGAATTCACCCCTCCACTTT. Translated: CASSPVPGNSPLHF.

The rearrangement uses TRBV4-3 and TRBJ2-7; TRBD2 matches at 11 bases. V was clipped by 4 bases and J by 0 bases; unmatched bases: 8. Germline values: CDR1 LGHNA, CDR2 YSLEER. This CDR3 is 17 amino acids long. In nucleotides, the CDR3 is TGCGCCAGCAGCCGGCTAGCGGGAGGTGGGAGCTCCTACGAGCAGTACTTC. Residues: CASSRLAGGGSSYEQYF.

V gene TRBV5-1 combines with J gene TRBJ2-6, with D uncertain. The CDR3 runs to 13 residues. Germline V gene data show CDR1 as SGHRS and CDR2 as YFSETQ. V was shortened by 5 bases and J by 3 bases, with 6 bases between the two germline ends. For the CDR3, the DNA is TGCGCCAGCAGTCCCGGTGGGGCCAACGTCCTGACTTTC. It specifies CASSPGGANVLTF.

This clone was observed a single time. The chain joins TRBV5-6 to TRBJ2-2; D uncertain. Germline V gene sequence: CDR1 SGHDT, CDR2 YYEEEE. The CDR3 is 17 residues long. Deletions cut 0 bases from V and 5 bases from J, with 17 bases between. CDR3 in amino acids: CASSLEPSAPRTGELFF. The CDR3 coding sequence is TGTGCCAGCAGCTTGGAACCCAGCGCCCCCCGAACCGGGGAGCTGTTTTTT.

The chain employs TRBV28 and TRBJ2-4; TRBD1 aligns across 7 bases. The trim removed 5 bases at V and 0 bases at J, leaving 13 bases unmatched. The CDR3 covers 18 residues. Per germline, CDR1 MDHEN and CDR2 SYDVKM. CDR3 sequence (DNA): TGTGCCAGCAGTGCGACTGGGACAGCAGGCCTAGCCAAAAACATTCAGTACTTC. Translation: CASSATGTAGLAKNIQYF.

The chain recombines TRBV28 with TRBJ2-7; 8 bases are shared with TRBD1. The CDR3 has 13 residues. The ends lost 7 bases at V and 5 bases at J; junction bases unmatched: 7. The V gene's germline CDR1 is MDHEN and CDR2 SYDVKM. The CDR3 nucleotides read TGTGCCAGCAAGGCAGGGGGCAGGAACGAGCAGTACTTC. Its translation is CASKAGGRNEQYF.

The chain uses TRBV28 and TRBJ1-5; 8 bases agree with TRBD1. The CDR3 contains 15 residues. CDR1 and CDR2 from the germline V gene are MDHEN and SYDVKM. The J segment lost 6 bases and the V segment lost 5 bases, leaving 9 bases of the junction unmatched. The CDR3 loop reads CASSPDRVPGQPQHF. CDR3 DNA sequence: TGTGCCAGCAGTCCGGACAGGGTACCTGGTCAGCCCCAGCATTTT.

The V and J genes are TRBV28 and TRBJ2-7; D gene ambiguous. Trimming took off 6 bases at V and 2 bases at J, with 8 bases between the two ends. The CDR3 runs 12 residues. Germline V gene sequence: CDR1 MDHEN, CDR2 SYDVKM. DNA of the CDR3: TGTGCCAGCAGGGAGTACCCCTACGAGCAGTACTTC. Amino acid sequence: CASREYPYEQYF.

V usage is TRBV28 and J usage is TRBJ2-1, with TRBD2 identical over 7 bases. This CDR3 is 14 amino acids long. The V gene's germline CDR1 is MDHEN and CDR2 SYDVKM. The J segment lost 5 bases and the V segment lost 2 bases, leaving 3 bases of the junction unmatched. CDR3 sequence reads: CASSLAGDDNEQFF. Here the CDR3 DNA reads TGTGCCAGCAGTTTAGCGGGGGACGACAATGAGCAGTTCTTC.

Only one count was recorded for this clone. The chain has TRBV14 and TRBJ2-5; weak D call: TRBD1 (6 bases). This CDR3 is built from 13 residues. In germline, CDR1 is SGHDN, CDR2 FVKESK. V was clipped by 3 bases and J by 5 bases, with 10 bases between them. CDR3 bases: TGTGCCAGCAGCCAGGGGGCATGGGAGACCCAGTACTTC. Protein product: CASSQGAWETQYF.

This rearrangement joins TRBV6-5 to TRBJ2-1; TRBD2 agrees at 8 bases. Looked up from germline, CDR1 is MNHEY and CDR2 is SVGAGI. The CDR3 loop spans 16 amino acids. Trimming took 0 bases from V and 4 from J; bases not matched to a gene: 5. CDR3 in DNA: TGTGCCAGCAGTTACTCTGGCGGGGGGCGGTACAATGAGCAGTTCTTC. Amino acids: CASSYSGGGRYNEQFF.

The V call is TRBV29-1, the J call TRBJ2-1; 7 bases are a match to TRBD2. The CDR3 loop spans 13 amino acids. Unmatched junction bases numbered 8, after V lost 4 bases and J lost 8 bases. Germline values: CDR1 SQVTM, CDR2 ANQGSEA. The CDR3 spells CSVVGGLVDEQFF. The CDR3 bases are TGCAGCGTTGTGGGGGGGTTGGTCGATGAGCAGTTCTTC.